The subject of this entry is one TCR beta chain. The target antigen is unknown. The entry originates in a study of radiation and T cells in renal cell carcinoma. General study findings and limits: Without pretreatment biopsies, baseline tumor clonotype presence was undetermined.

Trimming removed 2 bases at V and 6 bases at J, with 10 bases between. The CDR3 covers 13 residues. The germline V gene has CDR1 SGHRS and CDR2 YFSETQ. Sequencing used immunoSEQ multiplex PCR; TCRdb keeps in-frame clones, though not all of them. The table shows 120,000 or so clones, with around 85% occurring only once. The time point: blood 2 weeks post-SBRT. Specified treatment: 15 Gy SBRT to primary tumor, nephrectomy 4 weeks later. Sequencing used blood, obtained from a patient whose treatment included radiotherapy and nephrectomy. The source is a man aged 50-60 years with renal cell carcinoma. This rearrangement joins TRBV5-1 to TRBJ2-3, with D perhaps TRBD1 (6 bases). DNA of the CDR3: TGCGCCAGCAGCTTTGGACAGATCGATACGCAGTATTTT. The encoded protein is CASSFGQIDTQYF.